These 20 T cell receptor beta chains came from one sample sequenced in a study of a mutant IDH1 vaccine in newly diagnosed glioma. Their specific antigens are unknown. Profiled with immunoSEQ multiplex PCR; TCRdb holds only in-frame clones, not every one. The sample includes tens of thousands of clones, roughly 78% seen only once; the top ten take roughly an eighth. Time point defined: week 23, last vaccination. The content of each vaccine dose was 300 ug of mutant IDH1 20-mer peptide, and topical imiquimod accompanied it. The material was PBMCs, obtained from a glioma patient whose treatment included an IDH1 peptide vaccine. Every receptor here comes from a young man with glioma.

V usage is TRBV5-1 and J usage is TRBJ2-1; maybe TRBD2 (5 bases). The CDR3 runs 15 residues. Germline CDR1 SGHRS, CDR2 YFSETQ. V was clipped by 1 base and J by 6 bases, with 14 bases between them. Here the CDR3 DNA reads TGCGCCAGCAGCTTGACGGGATACCGAGGCAATGAGCAGTTCTTC. Amino acid sequence: CASSLTGYRGNEQFF.

The V call is TRBV5-1, the J call TRBJ1-2; maybe TRBD1 (6 bases). Looked up from germline, CDR1 is SGHRS and CDR2 is YFSETQ. CDR3 size: 15 residues. Trimming pared 3 bases from V and 3 bases from J, leaving 15 bases between. Written as DNA, the CDR3 is TGCGCCAGCAGCTCAGGTGGCAGGGGTGACTATGGCTACACCTTC. Translation: CASSSGGRGDYGYTF.

CDR3 sequence reads: CASSDRTSGHYNEQFF. CDR3 coding DNA: TGTGCCAGCAGCGATAGGACTAGCGGGCACTACAATGAGCAGTTCTTC. This rearrangement joins TRBV9 to TRBJ2-1; 11 bases match TRBD2. Germline CDR1 SGDLS, CDR2 YYNGEE. J lost 3 bases, V lost 3 bases, and 5 bases had no gene match. The CDR3 loop spans 16 amino acids.

This chain joins TRBV2 and TRBJ1-3; D is uncertain. V lost 5 bases to trimming and J lost 2 bases, with 7 bases between them. The germline gives CDR1 SNHLY, CDR2 FYNNEI. This CDR3 has 13 residues. The chain's CDR3 is CASSSRPGNTIYF. The CDR3 DNA follows: TGTGCCAGCAGTTCCCGACCTGGAAACACCATATATTTT.

The chain uses TRBV5-1 and TRBJ2-7, with TRBD2 matching over 11 bases. Looked up from germline, CDR1 is SGHRS and CDR2 is YFSETQ. The ends lost 4 bases at V and 4 bases at J; junction bases unmatched: 7. The CDR3 runs to 15 residues. CDR3 bases: TGCGCCAGCAGCCGGGGACTAGCGGACAAATACGAGCAGTACTTC. Translation gives CASSRGLADKYEQYF.

The chain links TRBV14 to TRBJ2-1; a possible D gene is TRBD1 (5 bases). The V and J ends lost 0 bases and 8 bases respectively, with 8 bases between them. Germline V gene lookup returns CDR1 SGHDN and CDR2 FVKESK. The CDR3 covers 13 residues. The CDR3 loop is CASSQDQGDEQFF. DNA for the CDR3: TGTGCCAGCAGCCAAGACCAAGGGGATGAGCAGTTCTTC.

This clone was counted a single time. DNA of the CDR3: TGTGCCAGCAGTGAGAGTCAGGGGGCTTTCGAGCAGTACTTC. This sequence encodes CASSESQGAFEQYF. The chain uses TRBV6-1 and TRBJ2-7, with 8 nucleotides matching TRBD1. Germline V CDR1 and CDR2: MNHNS, SASEGT. With 3 bases clipped from V and 6 bases from J, the junction kept 7 bases outside the gene matches. CDR3 length: 14 amino acids.

The chain couples TRBV27 to TRBJ2-7; D call uncertain. Germline CDR1 MNHEY, CDR2 SMNVEV (reference sequence). This CDR3 has 12 amino acids. V lost 5 bases and J 0 bases, leaving 5 bases between the germline ends. In DNA form, the CDR3 reads TGTGCCAGCAGTAGTCACTCCTACGAGCAGTACTTC. It yields the protein CASSSHSYEQYF.

The chain combines TRBV2 with TRBJ2-1; TRBD2 matches 13 bases. CDR3 size: 15 residues. Germline CDR1 reads SNHLY; CDR2 reads FYNNEI. V lost 3 bases and J lost 7; bases outside the gene matches: 3. The CDR3 sequence: CASSDPGLAGNEQFF. In DNA form, the CDR3 reads TGTGCCAGCAGTGATCCGGGACTAGCGGGAAATGAGCAGTTCTTC.

The chain links TRBV2 to TRBJ1-2; the D gene is possibly TRBD1 (6 bases). Trimming shortened V by 0 bases and J by 8 bases, and 13 bases separated the two germline ends. This CDR3 region has 14 residues. CDR1 and CDR2 (germline): SNHLY, FYNNEI. In DNA form, the CDR3 reads TGTGCCAGCAGTGAAGCGACCAGGGGATACGGCTACACCTTC. Protein: CASSEATRGYGYTF.

The V call is TRBV29-1, the J call TRBJ2-2, with TRBD2 matching 14 bases. The CDR3 has 15 residues. The germline V gene has CDR1 SQVTM and CDR2 ANQGSEA. Germline trimming cut 7 bases from V and 7 bases from J; bases unmatched to any gene: 8. Here the CDR3 reads CSGGGLAGVVGELFF. The CDR3, as DNA: TGCAGCGGGGGGGGACTAGCGGGAGTGGTCGGGGAGCTGTTTTTT.

The chain combines TRBV5-1 with TRBJ2-6, with D maybe TRBD1 (6 bases). The V end was cut by 6 bases, the J end by 2 bases, with 9 bases between. The CDR3 has 14 residues. The V gene's germline CDR1 is SGHRS and CDR2 YFSETQ. CDR3 nucleotide sequence: TGCGCCAGCAAGGGGGAACCTGGGGCCAACGTCCTGACTTTC. Its protein product is CASKGEPGANVLTF. The full variable domain, its missing parts supplied by reference TRBV5-1 and TRBJ2-6, is KAGVTQTPRYLIKTRGQQVTLSCSPISGHRSVSWYQQTPGQGLQFLFEYFSETQRNKGNFPGRFSGRQFSNSRSEMNVSTLELGDSALYLCASKGEPGANVLTFGAGSRLTVL.

V gene TRBV30 combines with J gene TRBJ2-1, with D tentatively TRBD1 (6 bases). Trimming took off 1 base at V and 1 base at J, with 17 bases between the two ends. This CDR3 region has 17 residues. Germline lookup yields CDR1 GTSNPN and CDR2 SVGIG (reference sequence). The DNA for the CDR3 is TGTGCCTGGAGTGGACAGGTTCCCCACAGGTCCTACAATGAGCAGTTCTTC. Translating it yields CAWSGQVPHRSYNEQFF.

The V gene is TRBV2, the J gene TRBJ1-3; 7 bases line up with TRBD1. The CDR3 runs to 15 residues. Germline V gives CDR1 SNHLY, CDR2 FYNNEI. The junction had 7 bases not matched to a gene; V was cut back by 6 bases and J by 2 bases. The CDR3 reads CASRAAGTAGNTIYF. CDR3 sequence (DNA): TGTGCCAGCAGGGCCGCCGGGACAGCTGGAAACACCATATATTTT.

V is TRBV27 and J is TRBJ2-3; tentatively, D is TRBD2 (5 bases). V dropped 3 bases and J dropped 5 bases, with 9 bases sitting between them. The CDR3 consists of 13 residues. Germline V gene data show CDR1 as MNHEY and CDR2 as SMNVEV (reference sequence). The CDR3 reads CASSFLGGDTQYF. The CDR3 nucleotides are TGTGCCAGCAGTTTCCTTGGAGGAGATACGCAGTATTTT.

The V gene is TRBV15, the J gene TRBJ1-2; tentative D call: TRBD1 (5 bases). This CDR3 has 15 residues. V lost 1 base to trimming and J lost 6 bases, with 15 bases between them. Looked up from germline, CDR1 is LNHNV and CDR2 is YYDKDF (reference sequence). The CDR3 loop is CATSRGVSREDGYTF. The CDR3 nucleotides read TGTGCCACCAGCAGAGGGGTGAGCAGGGAGGATGGCTACACCTTC.

This sequence joins TRBV7-8 and TRBJ1-3; D call uncertain. With 6 bases removed from V and 4 bases from J, the gap between germline ends came to 13 bases. CDR3 length: 14 amino acids. Germline V gives CDR1 SGHVS, CDR2 FQNEAQ. The CDR3 DNA reads TGTGCCAGCAGACCTGGTAGCGCGGGAAACACCATATATTTT. It translates to CASRPGSAGNTIYF.

The chain has TRBV5-1 and TRBJ1-4; 10 bases map to TRBD1. The CDR3 totals 17 residues. V dropped 4 bases and J dropped 6; count of bases not matched to a gene: 12. Per the germline V gene, CDR1 is SGHRS and CDR2 is YFSETQ. In DNA form, the CDR3 reads TGCGCCAGCAGCAAGGTACGGACCGGGACAGGGGATGAAAAACTGTTTTTT. Its translation is CASSKVRTGTGDEKLFF.

This chain uses TRBV18 with TRBJ2-7; D unresolved. V was clipped by 2 bases and J by 0 bases, with 11 bases between them. Germline V gene sequence: CDR1 KGHSH, CDR2 LQKENI. CDR3 length equals 15 residues. The CDR3 bases are TGTGCCAGCTCACCAGATGTGGGCTTCTCCTACGAGCAGTACTTC. Its translation is CASSPDVGFSYEQYF.

This chain connects TRBV9 to TRBJ2-3; 7 positions agree with TRBD1. The CDR3 totals 16 residues. CDR1 and CDR2 from the germline V gene are SGDLS and YYNGEE. J lost 4 bases, V lost 0 bases, and 8 bases had no gene match. The CDR3 bases are TGTGCCAGCAGCGTAGACGTCCCGGGACAGTCAGATACGCAGTATTTT. Amino acid sequence: CASSVDVPGQSDTQYF.